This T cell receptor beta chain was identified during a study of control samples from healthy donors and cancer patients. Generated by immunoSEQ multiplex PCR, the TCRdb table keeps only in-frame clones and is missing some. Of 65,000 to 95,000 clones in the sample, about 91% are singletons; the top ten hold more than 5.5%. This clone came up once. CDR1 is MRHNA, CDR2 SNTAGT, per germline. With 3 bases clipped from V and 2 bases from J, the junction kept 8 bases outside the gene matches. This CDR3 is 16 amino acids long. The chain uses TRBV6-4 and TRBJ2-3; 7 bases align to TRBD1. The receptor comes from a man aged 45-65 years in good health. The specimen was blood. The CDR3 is CASSEARTGATDTQYF. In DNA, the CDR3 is TGTGCCAGCAGTGAAGCCAGGACAGGCGCCACAGATACGCAGTATTTT.